This TCR beta chain was documented in a study of shared clonotypes between healthy human individuals. Overall study findings and caveats: Donors were few, which limited the genetic and exposure-history diversity represented. Despite large depth, rarefaction showed incomplete sorted-subset sequencing. The study found lower generation probabilities in non-shared clonotypes than in those shared by all four donors.

Comments on this clone: What it binds is not known.

Authors' methods: Filtering of immunoSEQ junctional sequences could not match full-length read filtering. The repertoire was sequenced with immunoSEQ multiplex PCR; TCRdb's copy has only in-frame clones and lacks some. The DNA gave D and trimming, while V, J and clone size come from that table. Of about 2.3 million clones in the sample, more than 80% were seen once. This CDR3 is 17 amino acids long. V was trimmed by 5 bases and J by 0 bases, leaving 17 bases between them. Germline CDR1 and CDR2: LNHDA and SQIVND (reference sequence). This chain uses TRBV19 with TRBJ2-1, with D perhaps matching TRBD1 or TRBD2 (6 bases each). The sequence came from a man aged 18 to 29 in good health. Some clones in this sample may be carry-over from other donors' samples. Sequencing was done on a sample of naive CD4+ T cells from PBMCs. The subset here: CD45RA+ positively selected. CDR3: CASSPSLGGISYNEQFF. Here the CDR3 DNA reads TGTGCCAGTAGTCCCTCTCTGGGGGGCATCTCCTACAATGAGCAGTTCTTC.